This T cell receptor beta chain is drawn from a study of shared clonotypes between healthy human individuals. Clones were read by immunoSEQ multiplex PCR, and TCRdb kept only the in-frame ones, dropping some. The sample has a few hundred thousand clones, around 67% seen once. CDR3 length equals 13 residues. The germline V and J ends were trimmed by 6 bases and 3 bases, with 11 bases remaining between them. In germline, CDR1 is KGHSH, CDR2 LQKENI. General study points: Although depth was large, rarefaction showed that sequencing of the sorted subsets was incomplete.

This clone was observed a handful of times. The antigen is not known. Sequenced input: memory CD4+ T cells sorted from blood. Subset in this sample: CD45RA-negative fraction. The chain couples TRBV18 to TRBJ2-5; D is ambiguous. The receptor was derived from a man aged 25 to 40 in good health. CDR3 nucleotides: TGTGCCAGCTCCCTCTCGCCTAAAGAGACCCAGTACTTC. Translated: CASSLSPKETQYF.